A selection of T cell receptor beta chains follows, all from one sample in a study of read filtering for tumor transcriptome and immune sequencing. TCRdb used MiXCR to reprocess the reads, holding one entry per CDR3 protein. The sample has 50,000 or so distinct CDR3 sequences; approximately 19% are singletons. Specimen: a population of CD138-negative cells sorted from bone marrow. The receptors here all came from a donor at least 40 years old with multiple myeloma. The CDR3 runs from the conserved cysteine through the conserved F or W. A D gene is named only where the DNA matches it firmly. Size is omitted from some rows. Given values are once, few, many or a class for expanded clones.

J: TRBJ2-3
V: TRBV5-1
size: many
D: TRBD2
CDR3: CASRLGTSGRTDTQYF

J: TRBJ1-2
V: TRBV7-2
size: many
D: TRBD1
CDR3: CASSPSPPGTEIYGYTF

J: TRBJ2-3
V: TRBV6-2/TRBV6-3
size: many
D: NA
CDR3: CASSSQGSDTQYF

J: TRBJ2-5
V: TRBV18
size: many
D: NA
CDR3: CASSPNQETQYF

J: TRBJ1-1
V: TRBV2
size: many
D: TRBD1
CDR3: CASLRGPGQGGNTEAFF

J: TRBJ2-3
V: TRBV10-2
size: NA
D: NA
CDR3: CASSESKGRTDTQYF

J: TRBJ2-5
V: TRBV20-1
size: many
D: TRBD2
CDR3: CSARSQVAGGSETQYF

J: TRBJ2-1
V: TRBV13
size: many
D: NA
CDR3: CASSRLVYNEQFF

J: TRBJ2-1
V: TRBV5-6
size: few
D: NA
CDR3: CASSFGGGGANEQFF

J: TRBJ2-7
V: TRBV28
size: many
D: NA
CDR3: CASSFAWREQYF

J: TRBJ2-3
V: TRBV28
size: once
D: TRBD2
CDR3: CASSAAGDDADTQYF

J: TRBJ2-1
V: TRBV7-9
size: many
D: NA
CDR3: CASSLALSAHNEQFF

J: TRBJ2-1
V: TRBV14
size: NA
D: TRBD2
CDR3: CASSQVAGGSNEQFF

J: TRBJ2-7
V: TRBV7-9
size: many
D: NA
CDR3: CASSPPQQNEQYF

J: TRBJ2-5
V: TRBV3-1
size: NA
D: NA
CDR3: CASSPPGKTQYF

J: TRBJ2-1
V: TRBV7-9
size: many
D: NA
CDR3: CASSLELNEQFF

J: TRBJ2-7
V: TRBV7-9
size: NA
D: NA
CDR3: CASRSGVSYEQYF

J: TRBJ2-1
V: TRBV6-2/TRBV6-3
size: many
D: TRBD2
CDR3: CASNGGSLRNEQFF

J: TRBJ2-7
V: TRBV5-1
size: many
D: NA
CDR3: CASSPTGTYEQYF

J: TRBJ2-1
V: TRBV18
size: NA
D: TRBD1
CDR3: CASSATGTGGYNEQFF

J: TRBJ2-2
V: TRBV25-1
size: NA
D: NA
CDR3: CASGDPLVGGELSF

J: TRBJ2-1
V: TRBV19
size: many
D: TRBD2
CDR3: CASAPGRELYNEQFF

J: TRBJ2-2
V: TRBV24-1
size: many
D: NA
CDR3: CATSDARAPTGELFF

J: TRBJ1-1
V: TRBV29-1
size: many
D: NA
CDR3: CSVETVTEAFF

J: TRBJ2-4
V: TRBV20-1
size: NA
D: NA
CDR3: CSAANPSAHAKNIQYF

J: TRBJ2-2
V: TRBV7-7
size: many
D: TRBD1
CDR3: CASRQGIDNTGELFF

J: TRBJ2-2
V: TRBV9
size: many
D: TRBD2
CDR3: CASSAVASGSEGGELFF

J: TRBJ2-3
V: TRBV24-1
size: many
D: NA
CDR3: CATSDMPDSSSTDTQYF

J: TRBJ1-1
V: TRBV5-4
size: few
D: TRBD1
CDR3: CASSTMRTGLNTEAFF

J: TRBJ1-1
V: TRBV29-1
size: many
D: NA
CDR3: CSVVGGVGVREAFF

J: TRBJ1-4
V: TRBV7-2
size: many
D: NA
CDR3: CASNFNGEKLFF

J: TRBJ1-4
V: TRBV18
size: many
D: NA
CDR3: CASSPQRATNEKLFF

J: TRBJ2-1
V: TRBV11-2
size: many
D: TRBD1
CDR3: CASSFRTGNEQFF

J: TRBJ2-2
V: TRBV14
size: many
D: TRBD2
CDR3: CASSQIPGLASTGELFF

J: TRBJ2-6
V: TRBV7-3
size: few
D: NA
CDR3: CASSLTVATGANVLTF

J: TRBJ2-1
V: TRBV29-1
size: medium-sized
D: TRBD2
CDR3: CSAGTSGRYEQFF

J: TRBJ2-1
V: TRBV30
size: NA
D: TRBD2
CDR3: CAWSRDGVLLAGGPHEQFF

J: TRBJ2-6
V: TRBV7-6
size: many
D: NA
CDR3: CASSHPLRGENPGANVLTF

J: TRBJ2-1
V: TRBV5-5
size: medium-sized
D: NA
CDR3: CASSLSFRGEQFF

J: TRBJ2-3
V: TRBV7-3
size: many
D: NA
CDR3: CASSLLGTDTQYF

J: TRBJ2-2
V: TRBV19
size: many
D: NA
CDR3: CASSPTRANTGELFF

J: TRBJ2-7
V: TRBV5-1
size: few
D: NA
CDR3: CASSLQGQAYEQYF

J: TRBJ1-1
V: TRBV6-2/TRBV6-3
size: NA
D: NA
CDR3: CASSSSENTEAFF

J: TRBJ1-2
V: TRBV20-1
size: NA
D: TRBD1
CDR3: CSASTGNYGYTF

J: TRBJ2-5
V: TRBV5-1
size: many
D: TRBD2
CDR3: CASRLAGIEETQYF

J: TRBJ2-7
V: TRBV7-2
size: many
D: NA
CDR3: CASSTRQAPAGKYF

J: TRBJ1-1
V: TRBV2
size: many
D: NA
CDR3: CASIPHPEGLNTEAFF

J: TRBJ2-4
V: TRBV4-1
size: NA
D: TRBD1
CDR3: CASSQERANRGYVSIQYF

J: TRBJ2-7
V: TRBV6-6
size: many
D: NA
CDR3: CASSYGRTTYEQYF

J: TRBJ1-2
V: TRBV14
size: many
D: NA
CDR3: CASSQDGSIYGYTF